This T cell receptor (beta chain) was recovered during a study of cytomegalovirus exposure and HLA in healthy donors. The study, taken as a whole, reports: It was fewer than 200 TCR beta chains that were listed as cytomegalovirus-associated. Later analysis associated a missense DCLRE1C variant with TCR beta V- and J-gene trimming. Through in vitro validation, three CMV-associated chains were shown to be specific for CMV antigens. Presence/absence analyses supposed approximately even sequencing depth among donors.

A multiplex PCR was run with 60 Vbeta primers and 13 Jbeta primers. Some clones are missing from TCRdb's copy, which holds only in-frame ones; the method was immunoSEQ multiplex PCR. The data contain more than 85,000 clones, around 81% of them singletons. The CDR3 is 15 amino acids. The germline CDR1 and CDR2 sequences are MNHEY and SMNVEV (reference sequence). Trimming cost V 6 bases and J 7 bases; bases outside gene matches: 9. A word on this clone: As yet, its antigen is unknown.

The rearrangement uses TRBV27 and TRBJ2-1; 10 bases match TRBD2. The sequenced sample consisted of PBMCs. The clonotype comes from a young woman in good health and CMV-seronegative. The CDR3 sequence: CASSTKREGRNEQFF. Written as DNA, the CDR3 is TGTGCCAGCAGCACCAAGCGGGAGGGCCGGAATGAGCAGTTCTTC.